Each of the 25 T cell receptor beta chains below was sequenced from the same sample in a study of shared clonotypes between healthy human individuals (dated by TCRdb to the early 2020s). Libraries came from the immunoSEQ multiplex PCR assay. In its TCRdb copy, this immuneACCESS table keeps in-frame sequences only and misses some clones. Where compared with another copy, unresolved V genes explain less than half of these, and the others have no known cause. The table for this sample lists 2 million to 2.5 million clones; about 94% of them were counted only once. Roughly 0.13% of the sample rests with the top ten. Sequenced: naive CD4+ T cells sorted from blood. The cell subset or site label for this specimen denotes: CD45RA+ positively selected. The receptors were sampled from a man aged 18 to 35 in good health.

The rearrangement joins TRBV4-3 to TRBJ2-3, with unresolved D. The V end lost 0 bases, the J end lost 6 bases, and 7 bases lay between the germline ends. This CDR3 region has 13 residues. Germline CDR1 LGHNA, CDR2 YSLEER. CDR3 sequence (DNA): TGCGCCAGCAGCCAAGATCTGCCTGATACGCAGTATTTT. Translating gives CASSQDLPDTQYF.

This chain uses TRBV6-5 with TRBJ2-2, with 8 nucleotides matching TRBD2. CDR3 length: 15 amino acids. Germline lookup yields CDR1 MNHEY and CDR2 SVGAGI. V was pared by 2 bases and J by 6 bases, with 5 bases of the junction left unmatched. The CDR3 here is CASSYTGGVPGELFF. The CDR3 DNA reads TGTGCCAGCAGTTACACGGGGGGGGTACCCGGGGAGCTGTTTTTT.

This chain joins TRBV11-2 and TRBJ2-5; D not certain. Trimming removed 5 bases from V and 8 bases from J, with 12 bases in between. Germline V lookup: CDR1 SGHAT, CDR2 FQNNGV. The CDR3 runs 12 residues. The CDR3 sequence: CASSPFDSTQYF. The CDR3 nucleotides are TGTGCCAGCAGCCCCTTCGATTCCACCCAGTACTTC.

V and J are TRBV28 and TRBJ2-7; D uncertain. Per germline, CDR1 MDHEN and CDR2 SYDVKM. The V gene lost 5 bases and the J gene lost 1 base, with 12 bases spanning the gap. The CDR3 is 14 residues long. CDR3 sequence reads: CASSHRETSYEQYF. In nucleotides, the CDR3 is TGTGCCAGCAGTCACCGAGAGACTTCCTACGAGCAGTACTTC.

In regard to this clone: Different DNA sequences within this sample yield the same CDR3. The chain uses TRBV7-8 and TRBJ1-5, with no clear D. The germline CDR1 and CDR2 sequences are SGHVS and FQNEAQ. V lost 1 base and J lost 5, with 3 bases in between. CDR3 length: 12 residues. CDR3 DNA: TGTGCCAGCAGCTTAGGAGATCAGCCCCAGCATTTT. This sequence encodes CASSLGDQPQHF.

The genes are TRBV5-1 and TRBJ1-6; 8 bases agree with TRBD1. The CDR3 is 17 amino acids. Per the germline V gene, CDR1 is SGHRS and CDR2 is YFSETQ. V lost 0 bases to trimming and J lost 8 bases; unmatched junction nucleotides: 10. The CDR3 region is CASSLDGGTGPYSPLHF. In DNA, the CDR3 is TGCGCCAGCAGCTTGGATGGAGGGACAGGACCATATTCACCCCTCCACTTT.

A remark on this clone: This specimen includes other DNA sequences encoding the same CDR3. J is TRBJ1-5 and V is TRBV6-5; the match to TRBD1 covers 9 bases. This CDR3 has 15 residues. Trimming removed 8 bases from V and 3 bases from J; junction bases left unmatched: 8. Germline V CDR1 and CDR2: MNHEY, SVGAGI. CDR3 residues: CASSSGQGNNQPQHF. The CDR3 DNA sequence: TGTGCCAGCTCTTCAGGACAGGGGAACAATCAGCCCCAGCATTTT.

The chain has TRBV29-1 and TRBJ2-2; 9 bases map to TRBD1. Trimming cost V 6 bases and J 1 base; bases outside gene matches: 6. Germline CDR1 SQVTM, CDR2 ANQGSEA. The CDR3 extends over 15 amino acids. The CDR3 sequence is CSVGGTGLNTGELFF. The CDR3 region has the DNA TGCAGCGTGGGGGGGACAGGGCTGAACACCGGGGAGCTGTTTTTT.

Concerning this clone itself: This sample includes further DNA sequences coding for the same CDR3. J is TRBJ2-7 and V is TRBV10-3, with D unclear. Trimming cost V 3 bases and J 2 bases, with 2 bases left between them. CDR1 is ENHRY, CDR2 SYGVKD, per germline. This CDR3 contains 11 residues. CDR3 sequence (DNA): TGTGCCATCAGTGATGCCTACGAGCAGTACTTC. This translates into CAISDAYEQYF.

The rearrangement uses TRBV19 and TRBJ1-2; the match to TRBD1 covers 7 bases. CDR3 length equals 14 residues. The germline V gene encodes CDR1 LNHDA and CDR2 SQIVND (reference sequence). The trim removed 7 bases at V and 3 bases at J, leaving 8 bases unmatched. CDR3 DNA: TGTGCCAGTACCCCAGGACAGGCCGACTATGGCTACACCTTC. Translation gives CASTPGQADYGYTF.

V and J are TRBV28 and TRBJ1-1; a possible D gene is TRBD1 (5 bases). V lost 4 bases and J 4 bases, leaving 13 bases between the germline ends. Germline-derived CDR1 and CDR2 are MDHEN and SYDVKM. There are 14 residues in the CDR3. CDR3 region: CASSSYGAGTEAFF. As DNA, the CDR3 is TGTGCCAGCAGTTCCTACGGGGCGGGCACTGAAGCTTTCTTT.

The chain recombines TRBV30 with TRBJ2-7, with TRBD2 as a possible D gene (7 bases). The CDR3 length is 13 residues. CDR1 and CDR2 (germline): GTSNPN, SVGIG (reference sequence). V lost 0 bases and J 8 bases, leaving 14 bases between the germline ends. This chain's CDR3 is CAWSVLGGTQQYF. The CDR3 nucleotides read TGTGCCTGGAGTGTACTCGGGGGGACACAGCAGTACTTC.

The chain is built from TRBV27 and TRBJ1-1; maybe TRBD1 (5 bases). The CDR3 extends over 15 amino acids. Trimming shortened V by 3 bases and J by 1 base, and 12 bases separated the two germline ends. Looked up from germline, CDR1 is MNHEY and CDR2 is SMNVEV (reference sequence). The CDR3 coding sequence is TGTGCCAGCAGTTTGGGGACGGGTACGAACACTGAAGCTTTCTTT. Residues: CASSLGTGTNTEAFF.

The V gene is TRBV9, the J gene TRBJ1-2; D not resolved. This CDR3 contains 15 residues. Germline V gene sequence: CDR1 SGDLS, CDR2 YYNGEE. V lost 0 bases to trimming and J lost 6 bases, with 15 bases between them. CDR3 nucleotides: TGTGCCAGCAGCGTAGACCTGACTGGCCGCGATGGCTACACCTTC. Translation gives CASSVDLTGRDGYTF.

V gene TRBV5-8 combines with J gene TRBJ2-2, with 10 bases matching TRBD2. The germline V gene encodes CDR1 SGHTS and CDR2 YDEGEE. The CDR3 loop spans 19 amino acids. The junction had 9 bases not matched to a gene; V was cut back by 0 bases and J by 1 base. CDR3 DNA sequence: TGTGCCAGCAGCTTGGCCGGGGAGGCTAGCGGGAGGAACACCGGGGAGCTGTTTTTT. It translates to CASSLAGEASGRNTGELFF. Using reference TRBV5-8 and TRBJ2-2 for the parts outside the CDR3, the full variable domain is EAGVTQSPTHLIKTRGQQATLRCSPISGHTSVYWYQQALGLGLQFLLWYDEGEERNRGNFPPRFSGRQFPNYSSELNVNALELEDSALYLCASSLAGEASGRNTGELFFGEGSRLTVL.

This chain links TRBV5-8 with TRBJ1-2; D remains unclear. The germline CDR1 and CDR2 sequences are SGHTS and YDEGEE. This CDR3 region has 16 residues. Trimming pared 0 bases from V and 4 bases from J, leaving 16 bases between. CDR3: CASSLDLLSQSYGYTF. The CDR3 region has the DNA TGTGCCAGCAGCTTGGATTTGCTCAGCCAGAGCTATGGCTACACCTTC.

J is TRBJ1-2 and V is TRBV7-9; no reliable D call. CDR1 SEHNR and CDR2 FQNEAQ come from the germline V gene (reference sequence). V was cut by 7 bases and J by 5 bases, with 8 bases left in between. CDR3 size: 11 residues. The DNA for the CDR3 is TGTGCCAGCACCCGGGATTATGGCTACACCTTC. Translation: CASTRDYGYTF.

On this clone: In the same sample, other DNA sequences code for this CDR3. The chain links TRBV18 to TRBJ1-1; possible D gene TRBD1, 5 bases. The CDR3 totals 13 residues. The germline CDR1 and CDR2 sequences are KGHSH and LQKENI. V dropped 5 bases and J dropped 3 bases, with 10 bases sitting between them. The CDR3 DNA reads TGTGCCAGCTCAGGCACGGGGGACACTGAAGCTTTCTTT. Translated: CASSGTGDTEAFF.

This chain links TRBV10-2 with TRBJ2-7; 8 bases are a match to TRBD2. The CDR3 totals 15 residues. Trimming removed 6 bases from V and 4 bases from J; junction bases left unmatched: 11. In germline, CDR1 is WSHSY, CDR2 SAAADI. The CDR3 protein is CASRAIAGTGYEQYF. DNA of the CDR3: TGCGCCAGCAGGGCTATAGCGGGGACGGGGTACGAGCAGTACTTC.

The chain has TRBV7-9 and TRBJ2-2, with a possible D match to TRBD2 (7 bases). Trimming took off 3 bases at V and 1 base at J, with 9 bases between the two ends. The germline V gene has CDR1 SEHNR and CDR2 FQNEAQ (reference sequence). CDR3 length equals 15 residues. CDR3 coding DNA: TGTGCCAGCAGCTTCGGGGGGCAGAACACCGGGGAGCTGTTTTTT. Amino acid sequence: CASSFGGQNTGELFF.

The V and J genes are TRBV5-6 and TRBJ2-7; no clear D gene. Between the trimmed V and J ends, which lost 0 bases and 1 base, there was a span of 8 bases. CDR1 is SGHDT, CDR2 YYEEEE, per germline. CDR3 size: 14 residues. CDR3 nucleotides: TGTGCCAGCAGCTTGGCCCCAGAATCCTACGAGCAGTACTTC. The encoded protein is CASSLAPESYEQYF.

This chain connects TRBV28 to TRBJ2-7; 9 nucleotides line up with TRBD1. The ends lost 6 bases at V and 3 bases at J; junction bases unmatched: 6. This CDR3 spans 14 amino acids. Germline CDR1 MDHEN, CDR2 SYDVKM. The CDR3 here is CASRTGGAGYEQYF. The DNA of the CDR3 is TGTGCCAGCAGAACAGGGGGCGCGGGCTACGAGCAGTACTTC.

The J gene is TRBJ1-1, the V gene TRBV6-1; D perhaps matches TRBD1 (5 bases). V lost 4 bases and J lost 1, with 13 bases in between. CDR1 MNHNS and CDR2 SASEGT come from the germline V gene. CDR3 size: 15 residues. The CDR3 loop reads CASSVNDRKNTEAFF. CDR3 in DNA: TGTGCCAGCAGTGTTAATGACAGAAAGAACACTGAAGCTTTCTTT.

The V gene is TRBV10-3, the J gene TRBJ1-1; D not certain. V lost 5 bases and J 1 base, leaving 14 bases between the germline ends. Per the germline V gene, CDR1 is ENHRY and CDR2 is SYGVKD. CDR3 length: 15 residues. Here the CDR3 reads CAISQRSTPNTEAFF. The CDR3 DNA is TGTGCCATCAGTCAGAGGAGCACCCCGAACACTGAAGCTTTCTTT.

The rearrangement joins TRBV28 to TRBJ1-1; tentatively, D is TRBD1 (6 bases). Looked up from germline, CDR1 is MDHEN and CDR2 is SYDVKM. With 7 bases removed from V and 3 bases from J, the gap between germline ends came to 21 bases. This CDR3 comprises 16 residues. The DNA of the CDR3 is TGTGCCAGCACCGGGGTAAAGGGGTCAGGGGACACTGAAGCTTTCTTT. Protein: CASTGVKGSGDTEAFF.